These 5 T cell receptor beta chains came from one sample sequenced in a study of cytomegalovirus exposure and HLA in healthy donors. The PCR had 60 Vbeta and 13 Jbeta primers. Method: immunoSEQ multiplex PCR; TCRdb's copy keeps in-frame clones and lacks some. Across 150,000 or so clones, the top ten clones capture 1.5% to 2% of the sample. Material: PBMCs. Every receptor here comes from a woman in her forties or fifties in good health and CMV-seronegative.

The chain has TRBV5-4 and TRBJ2-7; D might be TRBD1 (6 bases). CDR1 SGHNT and CDR2 YYREEE come from the germline V gene (reference sequence). The CDR3 spans 15 residues. The ends were cut back, 4 bases at V and 2 bases at J, with 16 bases in the middle. The CDR3: CASSPFLGTTYEQYF. CDR3 nucleotides: TGTGCCAGCAGCCCCTTTCTTGGGACAACCTACGAGCAGTACTTC.

The rearrangement joins TRBV5-4 to TRBJ2-2; D is perhaps TRBD2 (5 bases). Germline assignment: CDR1 SGHNT and CDR2 YYREEE (reference sequence). This CDR3 has 15 residues. The V end lost 4 bases, the J end lost 3 bases, and 13 bases lay between the germline ends. CDR3 DNA sequence: TGTGCCAGCAGCACTAGAAACAGTTACACCGGGGAGCTGTTTTTT. Amino acid sequence: CASSTRNSYTGELFF.

The chain employs TRBV7-2 and TRBJ1-1; TRBD1 matches 9 bases. Looked up from germline, CDR1 is SGHTA and CDR2 is FQGNSA. The CDR3 length is 14 residues. The junction had 8 bases not matched to a gene; V was cut back by 5 bases and J by 7 bases. CDR3 sequence reads: CASSNRGQGREAFF. The CDR3 DNA is TGTGCCAGCAGCAACAGGGGGCAGGGTCGTGAAGCTTTCTTT.

The gene calls are TRBV5-1 and TRBJ2-7, with TRBD2 matching over 8 bases. Unmatched junction bases numbered 26, after V lost 4 bases and J lost 2 bases. The CDR3 runs 21 residues. Germline V gives CDR1 SGHRS, CDR2 YFSETQ. The CDR3 DNA is TGCGCCAGCAGCCCGTTCCTTGCCCGGGGGGGCCCGACAACTCTTCCCTACGAGCAGTACTTC. This encodes CASSPFLARGGPTTLPYEQYF. The whole variable domain, filled in from reference TRBV5-1 and TRBJ2-7, reads KAGVTQTPRYLIKTRGQQVTLSCSPISGHRSVSWYQQTPGQGLQFLFEYFSETQRNKGNFPGRFSGRQFSNSRSEMNVSTLELGDSALYLCASSPFLARGGPTTLPYEQYFGPGTRLTVT.

V gene TRBV9 combines with J gene TRBJ1-1; TRBD1 agrees at 7 bases. Germline values: CDR1 SGDLS, CDR2 YYNGEE. V was pared by 5 bases and J by 3 bases, with 7 bases of the junction left unmatched. The CDR3 runs to 14 residues. The CDR3 reads CASSRQGMDTEAFF. CDR3 in DNA: TGTGCCAGCAGTCGACAGGGCATGGACACTGAAGCTTTCTTT.